Presented here are 27 T cell receptor beta chains from one specimen sequenced in a study of blood T cells in healthy people across ages. A sample-barcoded 5' primer and a J-beta primer mix were used in a second PCR of roughly 7 to 11 cycles. From the 5' RACE reads, TCRdb called clonotypes with MiXCR, one entry per CDR3 protein. The repertoire holds hundreds of thousands of distinct CDR3 sequences, with 56% as singletons. Sequencing was done on a sample of blood. The receptor source for this set is a man between 35 and 55 years old in good health.

This clonotype was seen a handful of times. DNA of the CDR3: TGTGCCAGCAGTTTATCACCACTTTTCCAGCGGGGAGTCACAGATACGCAGTATTTT. Protein sequence: CASSLSPLFQRGVTDTQYF. The chain recombines TRBV27 with TRBJ2-3, with TRBD2 identical over 7 bases. The germline CDR1 and CDR2 sequences are MNHEY and SMNVEV (reference sequence). This CDR3 is built from 19 residues. The V gene end was trimmed by 0 bases and the J gene end by 2 bases; junction bases not matched to a gene: 14.

The genes are TRBV5-5 and TRBJ2-3; the match to TRBD1 covers 10 bases. The germline CDR1 and CDR2 sequences are SGHKS and YYEKEE (reference sequence). There are 11 residues in the CDR3. The J segment lost 14 bases and the V segment lost 0 bases, leaving 0 bases of the junction unmatched. The CDR3 loop is CASSLGTGGYF. Written as DNA, the CDR3 is TGTGCCAGCAGCTTGGGGACAGGGGGGTATTTT. Together with reference TRBV5-5 and TRBJ2-3, the CDR3 gives the full variable domain: DAGVTQSPTHLIKTRGQQVTLRCSPISGHKSVSWYQQVLGQGPQFIFQYYEKEERGRGNFPDRFSARQFPNYSSELNVNALLLGDSALYLCASSLGTGGYFGPGTRLTVL.

This clonotype was observed a few times. The chain combines TRBV28 with TRBJ1-5; 7 nucleotides agree with TRBD1. This CDR3 comprises 14 residues. V was clipped by 8 bases and J by 2 bases; unmatched bases: 6. Germline loops: CDR1 MDHEN, CDR2 SYDVKM. CDR3 DNA sequence: TGTGCCAGCCTGACTGACAGGGGCAATCAGCCCCAGCATTTT. This codes for CASLTDRGNQPQHF.

This clonotype was observed a few times. The rearrangement uses TRBV12-3 or TRBV12-4 and TRBJ2-7; D gene uncertain. V lost 6 bases and J lost 1, with 16 bases in between. The CDR3 sequence is 15 residues long. The DNA for the CDR3 is TGTGCCAGCAGGTCGTACAAGGGCTTGTCCTACGAGCAGTACTTC. The encoded protein is CASRSYKGLSYEQYF.

The chain links TRBV29-1 to TRBJ2-3, with TRBD2 identical over 7 bases. The CDR3 runs 14 residues. Germline CDR1 and CDR2: SQVTM and ANQGSEA. V lost 4 bases to trimming and J lost 6 bases; unmatched junction nucleotides: 10. The CDR3 region is CSVVLATYWDTQYF. In nucleotides, the CDR3 is TGCAGCGTTGTACTAGCGACGTATTGGGATACGCAGTATTTT.

The CDR3 nucleotides read TGTGCCAGCGGTTGGCAAGAGACCCAGTACTTC. Its protein product is CASGWQETQYF. The chain carries TRBV28 and TRBJ2-5; no firm D call. CDR3 length equals 11 residues. V was cut by 8 bases and J by 2 bases, with 6 bases left in between. CDR1 and CDR2 (germline): MDHEN, SYDVKM.

In this sample, this clonotype turned up a few times. The V and J genes are TRBV4-1 and TRBJ2-1; 10 nucleotides agree with TRBD2. CDR3 length: 18 residues. CDR1 and CDR2 from the germline V gene are MGHRA and YSYEKL. Germline trimming cut 0 bases from V and 3 bases from J; bases unmatched to any gene: 8. CDR3 nucleotides: TGCGCCAGCAGCCAAGATCTGGGTCTAGCGGGGGACTACAATGAGCAGTTCTTC. Translation gives CASSQDLGLAGDYNEQFF.

The genes are TRBV27 and TRBJ2-7; unclear D gene. The V gene's germline CDR1 is MNHEY and CDR2 SMNVEV (reference sequence). The CDR3 sequence is 14 residues long. The ends were cut back, 3 bases at V and 3 bases at J, with 12 bases in the middle. This chain's CDR3 is CASSLFKLGYEQYF. Here the CDR3 DNA reads TGTGCCAGCAGTTTGTTTAAGCTAGGCTACGAGCAGTACTTC.

The chain uses TRBV13 and TRBJ1-4, with 9 bases fitting TRBD1. The CDR3 totals 15 residues. Per germline, CDR1 PRHDT and CDR2 FYEKMQ (reference sequence). V dropped 5 bases and J dropped 4; count of bases not matched to a gene: 5. The CDR3: CASSPTTGGNEKLFF. CDR3 nucleotides: TGTGCCAGCAGCCCAACGACAGGGGGTAATGAAAAACTGTTTTTT.

This clonotype was found a few times. The chain links TRBV9 to TRBJ2-7; D unresolved. The germline V gene has CDR1 SGDLS and CDR2 YYNGEE. The CDR3 length is 15 residues. Trimming stripped 4 bases from V and 2 bases from J, with 16 bases between. For the CDR3, the DNA is TGTGCCAGCAGCCTCGACGGATGGGGAACCTACGAGCAGTACTTC. Translated: CASSLDGWGTYEQYF. Full variable domain (remainder filled in from reference TRBV9 and TRBJ2-7): DSGVTQTPKHLITATGQRVTLRCSPRSGDLSVYWYQQSLDQGLQFLIQYYNGEERAKGNILERFSAQQFPDLHSELNLSSLELGDSALYFCASSLDGWGTYEQYFGPGTRLTVT.

This clonotype was recorded at least ten times. The chain carries TRBV5-1 and TRBJ2-5, with a possible D match to TRBD2 (5 bases). Germline lookup yields CDR1 SGHRS and CDR2 YFSETQ. The CDR3 is 14 amino acids. Between the trimmed V and J ends, which lost 4 bases and 2 bases, there was a span of 12 bases. CDR3 sequence (DNA): TGCGCCAGCAGCGCCTTGGACTGGCAAGAGACCCAGTACTTC. Residues: CASSALDWQETQYF.

This clonotype appeared once. The chain is built from TRBV9 and TRBJ2-4; 9 bases agree with TRBD2. The assigned J gene may be wrong: the sequence end matches TRBJ2-7 better. There are 15 residues in the CDR3. Looked up from germline, CDR1 is SGDLS and CDR2 is YYNGEE. CDR3 loop: CASSVGGRGYHEQYF. CDR3 sequence (DNA): TGTGCCAGCAGCGTAGGCGGGAGGGGATACCACGAGCAGTACTTC.

In DNA form, the CDR3 reads TGCAGTTCCGGGTTGGAGCGAGCGGGACTAGAGACCCAGTACTTC. The encoded protein is CSSGLERAGLETQYF. J is TRBJ2-5 and V is TRBV20-1; 7 bases are a match to TRBD2. This CDR3 comprises 15 residues. V was clipped by 8 bases and J by 4 bases; unmatched bases: 16. From germline, CDR1 is DFQATT and CDR2 SNEGSKA (reference sequence).

The genes are TRBV20-1 and TRBJ2-1; D call uncertain. Trimming cost V 4 bases and J 6 bases, with 16 bases left between them. From germline, CDR1 is DFQATT and CDR2 SNEGSKA (reference sequence). The CDR3 loop spans 14 amino acids. The CDR3 loop reads CSATPLLTSNEQFF. In DNA form, the CDR3 reads TGCAGTGCTACTCCCCTCCTTACCTCCAATGAGCAGTTCTTC.

The sample holds one count of this clonotype. The rearrangement links TRBV7-2 to TRBJ2-3; 10 nucleotides agree with TRBD2. V shed 0 bases, J shed 1 base, and the junction held 4 bases outside the gene matches. The CDR3 sequence is 17 residues long. The germline V gene has CDR1 SGHTA and CDR2 FQGNSA. CDR3 region: CASSLAASGGGTDTQYF. The CDR3 DNA reads as TGTGCCAGCAGCTTAGCCGCTAGCGGGGGCGGCACAGATACGCAGTATTTT.

This clonotype was found many times. V and J are TRBV20-1 and TRBJ2-1; D remains unclear. Germline lookup yields CDR1 DFQATT and CDR2 SNEGSKA (reference sequence). This CDR3 comprises 12 residues. V dropped 3 bases and J dropped 7 bases, with 10 bases sitting between them. This chain's CDR3 is CSARFMTNEQFF. CDR3 in DNA: TGCAGTGCTAGGTTCATGACAAATGAGCAGTTCTTC.

The J gene is TRBJ1-6, the V gene TRBV7-9; TRBD1 matches at 10 bases. CDR1 and CDR2 from the germline V gene are SEHNR and FQNEAQ (reference sequence). The CDR3 is 14 amino acids. After removal of 11 bases from V and 7 bases from J, the junction contained 8 bases not matched to a gene. The CDR3 sequence is CAGEPGQGNSPLHF. The CDR3 DNA reads TGTGCCGGTGAACCGGGACAGGGGAATTCACCCCTCCACTTT.

The chain recombines TRBV6-2 or TRBV6-3 with TRBJ2-3; D perhaps matches TRBD2 (6 bases). Trimming pared 5 bases from V and 6 bases from J, leaving 24 bases between. The CDR3 loop spans 17 amino acids. Germline V CDR1 and CDR2: MNHEY, SVGEGT. The chain's CDR3 is CASSKPWTGTSRDTQYF. Here the CDR3 DNA reads TGTGCCAGCAGTAAGCCCTGGACTGGAACTAGCCGGGATACGCAGTATTTT.

The chain is built from TRBV7-3 and TRBJ2-3, with unresolved D. V was trimmed by 2 bases and J by 6 bases, leaving 12 bases between them. Germline-derived CDR1 and CDR2 are SGHTA and FQGTGA. The CDR3 runs to 14 residues. This CDR3 reads CASSLGSYFDTQYF. The CDR3 DNA follows: TGTGCCAGCAGCTTAGGTTCCTATTTCGATACGCAGTATTTT. The variable domain in full, completed from reference TRBV7-3 and TRBJ2-3, reads GAGVSQTPSNKVTEKGKYVELRCDPISGHTALYWYRQSLGQGPEFLIYFQGTGAADDSGLPNDRFFAVRPEGSVSTLKIQRTERGDSAVYLCASSLGSYFDTQYFGPGTRLTVL.

DNA of the CDR3: TGTGCCAGCAGACCTCGAGGGACTAGCGGGGGGGCAAGCACCGGGGAGCTGTTTTTT. Protein sequence: CASRPRGTSGGASTGELFF. V is TRBV4-2 and J is TRBJ2-2, with 16 nucleotides matching TRBD2. Trimming at V came to 6 bases and at J to 4 bases, leaving 11 bases not matched to a gene. This CDR3 has 19 residues. Germline V gene sequence: CDR1 LGHNA, CDR2 YNFKEQ.

This clonotype was counted between two and nine times. V gene TRBV7-9 combines with J gene TRBJ2-5; 7 bases line up with TRBD2. The J call may not be correct, given that the DNA end is closer to TRBJ2-7. CDR3 length: 16 amino acids. Germline V gene sequence: CDR1 SEHNR, CDR2 FQNEAQ (reference sequence). The DNA of the CDR3 is TGTGCCAGCAGCCCCACAAGCACTAGCGCGTCCTACGAGCAGTACTTC. Translating gives CASSPTSTSASYEQYF.

V and J are TRBV20-1 and TRBJ2-3; TRBD2 aligns across 9 bases. The CDR3 runs 16 residues. V lost 7 bases, J lost 0 bases, and 11 bases stayed unmatched. Germline V gene data show CDR1 as DFQATT and CDR2 as SNEGSKA (reference sequence). The CDR3, as DNA: TGCAGTGTTAATAGCGGGGGTGGCACTAGCACAGATACGCAGTATTTT. It encodes CSVNSGGGTSTDTQYF.

This clonotype was recorded a few times. The chain joins TRBV5-1 to TRBJ2-5; possible D gene TRBD1, 6 bases. CDR1 and CDR2 from the germline V gene are SGHRS and YFSETQ. The CDR3 is 14 amino acids. Trimming removed 5 bases at V and 4 bases at J, with 15 bases between. The CDR3 sequence: CASRRLGAGETQYF. The CDR3 nucleotides read TGCGCCAGCAGACGACTGGGGGCAGGAGAGACCCAGTACTTC. Using reference TRBV5-1 and TRBJ2-5 for the parts outside the CDR3, the full variable domain is KAGVTQTPRYLIKTRGQQVTLSCSPISGHRSVSWYQQTPGQGLQFLFEYFSETQRNKGNFPGRFSGRQFSNSRSEMNVSTLELGDSALYLCASRRLGAGETQYFGPGTRLLVL.

The rearrangement links TRBV20-1 to TRBJ2-1; TRBD2 matches 11 bases. The CDR3 is 15 amino acids. CDR1 DFQATT and CDR2 SNEGSKA come from the germline V gene (reference sequence). V trimming: 0 bases; J trimming: 12 bases; junction bases outside the gene matches: 10. The CDR3 DNA follows: TGCAGTGCTAGAGATGGGGCTAGCGGGAGGCCCGCGCAGTTCTTC. Residues: CSARDGASGRPAQFF.

The chain recombines TRBV24-1 with TRBJ2-2; D uncertain. V gave up 4 bases and J gave up 6 bases, with 17 bases separating them. Germline V gene data show CDR1 as KGHDR and CDR2 as SFDVKD. This CDR3 is built from 16 residues. The CDR3 DNA reads as TGTGCCACCAGTGACCCTCGCTATACAGATTCCGGGGAGCTGTTTTTT. It codes for CATSDPRYTDSGELFF.

The J gene is TRBJ2-7, the V gene TRBV28; D may match TRBD1 or TRBD2 (5 bases each). The J call is uncertain, as TRBJ2-5 better fits the DNA end. Germline loops: CDR1 MDHEN, CDR2 SYDVKM. The CDR3 runs 15 residues. DNA for the CDR3: TGTGCCACTCAAAAGATAGGACGAGGGGAAGAGACCCAGTACTTC. Translating gives CATQKIGRGEETQYF.

This clonotype was recorded at least ten times. The rearrangement uses TRBV28 and TRBJ2-7; 8 positions match TRBD2. Germline values: CDR1 MDHEN, CDR2 SYDVKM. The CDR3 is 16 amino acids. Trimming cost V 1 base and J 5 bases; bases outside gene matches: 10. The DNA for the CDR3 is TGTGCCAGCAGTTTATTTGGAAGCGGGAGAAGGGACGAGCAGTACTTC. Translated, it gives CASSLFGSGRRDEQYF.